This is a list of T cell receptor beta chains from one sample in a study of shared clonotypes between healthy human individuals. Generated by immunoSEQ multiplex PCR, the TCRdb table keeps only in-frame clones and is missing some. The table lists roughly 1,500,000 clones, approximately 98.5% of them singletons, with about 0.35% in the top ten. The sequencing sample was made of naive CD4+ T cells sorted from blood. These receptors were taken from a man aged 25 to 40 in good health. CDR3s include the opening cysteine and the closing phenylalanine or tryptophan. D genes are given only for firm matches. The size of a clone is reported for some rows only, either as once, few or many, or as a class for expanded clones.

CDR3nt	CDR3aa	d_gene	v_gene	abundance	len	j_gene
TGTGCCACCAGCAGAGATCGATGGGGAGATGAAAAACTGTTTTTT	CATSRDRWGDEKLFF	NA	TRBV15	NA	15	TRBJ1-4
TGTGCCAGTAGTACTTCCATGCGCCGGAACACTGAAGCTTTCTTT	CASSTSMRRNTEAFF	NA	TRBV19	NA	15	TRBJ1-1
TGTGCCAGCAGTGGGTACGTCACCGGGCCTGGGGCCAACGTCCTGACTTTC	CASSGYVTGPGANVLTF	NA	TRBV27	NA	17	TRBJ2-6
TGTGCCAGCAGCAAAGCGCACCGGATTAGCCGCGACACCGGGGAGCTGTTTTTT	CASSKAHRISRDTGELFF	NA	TRBV21-1	NA	18	TRBJ2-2
TGTGCCAGCAGTTACTTTGGGGGATTTAACACTGAAGCTTTCTTT	CASSYFGGFNTEAFF	NA	TRBV6-5	NA	15	TRBJ1-1
TGTGCCAGCAGCTTAGGGGGGGCCATATACGAGCAGTACTTC	CASSLGGAIYEQYF	NA	TRBV7-9	NA	14	TRBJ2-7
TGTGCCAGCTCACTTAGGAGGGAGTCTCAGCCCCAGCATTTT	CASSLRRESQPQHF	NA	TRBV18	NA	14	TRBJ1-5
TGTGCCAGCAGCGTCCAATCCACTACTAACTATGGCTACACCTTC	CASSVQSTTNYGYTF	NA	TRBV9	NA	15	TRBJ1-2
TGTGCCAGCAGTTCCCCGGCGGGAGGATTCTACGAGCAGTACTTC	CASSSPAGGFYEQYF	TRBD2	TRBV28	NA	15	TRBJ2-7
TGTGCCAGCTCACCACTGAGCGGGTACCAGCGAAGCACAGATACGCAGTATTTT	CASSPLSGYQRSTDTQYF	NA	TRBV18	NA	18	TRBJ2-3
TGTGCCAGCAGCTCCACAGATACGCAGTATTTT	CASSSTDTQYF	NA	TRBV7-2	few	11	TRBJ2-3
TGCAGTGGACTAAACACAGATACGCAGTATTTT	CSGLNTDTQYF	NA	TRBV20-1	NA	11	TRBJ2-3
TGCGCCAGCAGCTTGAGTACGGGAGGCCTAAACATTCAGTACTTC	CASSLSTGGLNIQYF	TRBD2	TRBV5-1	NA	15	TRBJ2-4
TGCGCCAGCCGGCCCGGCGGAAACTCCTACAATGAGCAGTTCTTC	CASRPGGNSYNEQFF	NA	TRBV5-1	NA	15	TRBJ2-1
TGTGCCAGCAGCTTAAAGGGGGCAGGCACAGATACGCAGTATTTT	CASSLKGAGTDTQYF	TRBD1	TRBV7-2	NA	15	TRBJ2-3
TGTGCCAGCAGCTCTGGTACTAGCTCCTACGAGCAGTACTTC	CASSSGTSSYEQYF	NA	TRBV7-9	NA	14	TRBJ2-7
TGTGCCAGCAGCCAAACCACCCACCCCGCCTACGAGCAGTACTTC	CASSQTTHPAYEQYF	NA	TRBV14	NA	15	TRBJ2-7
TGTGCCAGCAGCTCCGACCGGGACAGGCAAGAGACCCAGTACTTC	CASSSDRDRQETQYF	TRBD1	TRBV13	NA	15	TRBJ2-5
TGTGCCAGCAGTTCTGGGGCCAACGTCCTGACTTTC	CASSSGANVLTF	NA	TRBV27	NA	12	TRBJ2-6
TGTGCCATCAGTGGGGCGGGGACTAGCGGTCTACGAGAGACCCAGTACTTC	CAISGAGTSGLRETQYF	TRBD2	TRBV10-3	NA	17	TRBJ2-5
TGCAGCGTTGAGGGGGAAACAGGGTATGGATATACGCAGTATTTT	CSVEGETGYGYTQYF	NA	TRBV29-1	NA	15	TRBJ2-3
TGTGCCAGCAGGGGGACAGGGGGCTCCGAGCAGTACTTC	CASRGTGGSEQYF	NA	TRBV21-1	NA	13	TRBJ2-7
TGTGCCAGCAAAAAAGAAGCTTCCTACGAGCAGTACTTC	CASKKEASYEQYF	NA	TRBV10-3	once	13	TRBJ2-7
TGCGCCAGCAGCTTGGAAGCGACCGGGGAGCTGTTTTTT	CASSLEATGELFF	NA	TRBV5-1	NA	13	TRBJ2-2
TGTGCCAGCAGACCGACAGGGGATTACAATGAGCAGTTCTTC	CASRPTGDYNEQFF	TRBD1	TRBV6-5	NA	14	TRBJ2-1
TGTGCCAGCAGCTTAGGTCGGCAGGTGCAAGAGACCCAGTACTTC	CASSLGRQVQETQYF	NA	TRBV11-2	NA	15	TRBJ2-5
TGTGCCAGCAGCTTGACTAGCGGGAGTTACGAGCAGTACTTC	CASSLTSGSYEQYF	TRBD2	TRBV7-3	NA	14	TRBJ2-7
TGCAGCGTTGAAAAGGGATCTGTCCAGCATTTT	CSVEKGSVQHF	NA	TRBV29-1	NA	11	TRBJ1-5
TGTGCCAGCAGCCCCGTAGGCGTCTACGAGCAGTACTTC	CASSPVGVYEQYF	NA	TRBV9	once	13	TRBJ2-7
TGTGCCAGCAGTAACCAAGGGACAGCCTCCTACAATGAGCAGTTCTTC	CASSNQGTASYNEQFF	TRBD1	TRBV27	NA	16	TRBJ2-1
TGTGCCAGCAGTTATACCGGGAGCTCCTACGAGCAGTACTTC	CASSYTGSSYEQYF	NA	TRBV6-6	NA	14	TRBJ2-7
TGTGCCAGCAGTCTCGGGACAGGGACGGGAAACACCATATATTTT	CASSLGTGTGNTIYF	TRBD1	TRBV28	NA	15	TRBJ1-3
TGTGCCAGCAGCTTGGGCCTCGACTTGGGCTCCTACGAGCAGTACTTC	CASSLGLDLGSYEQYF	NA	TRBV5-4	NA	16	TRBJ2-7
TGTGCCAGTATTGGGGGGGTGAACACCGGGGAGCTGTTTTTT	CASIGGVNTGELFF	TRBD2	TRBV19	NA	14	TRBJ2-2
TGTGCCAGCAGCTTGGATTTACAGGGGTTCAGCACTGAAGCTTTCTTT	CASSLDLQGFSTEAFF	TRBD1	TRBV5-4	NA	16	TRBJ1-1
TGTGCCTGGAGTGTACCTCGCCAGGGTAGAGGCGATGAGCAGTTCTTC	CAWSVPRQGRGDEQFF	NA	TRBV30	NA	16	TRBJ2-1
TGCGCCAGCAGCCAAGATGGTACGGGGACCGCCACAGTCGAAAAACTGTTTTTT	CASSQDGTGTATVEKLFF	NA	TRBV4-3	NA	18	TRBJ1-4
TGTGCCAGCTCACGGGCCGGAGCCGGGGAGCTGTTTTTT	CASSRAGAGELFF	NA	TRBV18	NA	13	TRBJ2-2
TGTGCCAGCAGCTCCGGACAGGGAAGAGACAATGAGCAGTTCTTC	CASSSGQGRDNEQFF	TRBD1	TRBV7-9	NA	15	TRBJ2-1
TGTGCCAGCAGTCTTAGCGGGAGTGGGGATGAGCAGTTCTTC	CASSLSGSGDEQFF	TRBD2	TRBV6-5	NA	14	TRBJ2-1
TGTGCCACCAGCAGAGAGGCCAACTCTGGGGCCAACGTCCTGACTTTC	CATSREANSGANVLTF	NA	TRBV15	NA	16	TRBJ2-6
TGTGCCAGCAGTTTACCTTATTGGACAGGGGGCGCTTCCTACGAGCAGTACTTC	CASSLPYWTGGASYEQYF	TRBD1	TRBV28	NA	18	TRBJ2-7
TGTGCCAGTAGTAGAGGGGTAGGGGATACGCAGTATTTT	CASSRGVGDTQYF	NA	TRBV19	NA	13	TRBJ2-3
TGCGCAGGCCCTAATGAAAAACTGTTTTTT	CAGPNEKLFF	NA	TRBV5-1	NA	10	TRBJ1-4
TGTGCCAGCAGTTTATGGAATACAGGGGAAGCTTTCTTT	CASSLWNTGEAFF	NA	TRBV27	NA	13	TRBJ1-1